Following are 20 T cell receptor beta chains from one sample sequenced in a study of T-cell memory formation after mild COVID-19. TCRdb re-called the 5' RACE reads through MiXCR, storing one row per CDR3 protein. Of just over 60,000 distinct CDR3 sequences in the sample, about a tenth were seen once. The material sequenced was PBMCs or a T cell subset sorted from them (not recorded which). The source is a young man who had mild COVID-19 (a few samples of this study predate the infection). Cell type and time point are not known.

This clonotype showed up just a few times. The J gene is TRBJ1-2, the V gene TRBV18; TRBD1 matches at 7 bases. There are 14 residues in the CDR3. Germline trimming cut 3 bases from V and 4 bases from J; bases unmatched to any gene: 5. Germline CDR1 reads KGHSH; CDR2 reads LQKENI. CDR3 sequence: CASSPDRAVYGYTF. CDR3 nucleotide sequence: TGTGCCAGCTCACCCGACAGGGCTGTCTATGGCTACACCTTC.

The chain uses TRBV7-2 and TRBJ1-5; D is unclear. This CDR3 has 14 residues. V was cut by 4 bases and J by 0 bases, with 7 bases left in between. The germline CDR1 and CDR2 sequences are SGHTA and FQGNSA. The CDR3 here is CASSSGPSNQPQHF. DNA of the CDR3: TGTGCCAGCAGCTCGGGCCCTAGCAATCAGCCCCAGCATTTT.

This clonotype was observed a few times. This sequence joins TRBV12-3 or TRBV12-4 and TRBJ2-3, with D possibly called TRBD1 or TRBD2 (6 bases each). V lost 7 bases, J lost 7 bases, and 12 bases lay in between. The CDR3 contains 12 residues. The CDR3 reads CASTTGAHTQYF. The CDR3 nucleotides read TGTGCCAGCACCACGGGGGCACATACGCAGTATTTT.

This clonotype appeared a few times. The chain has TRBV5-1 and TRBJ2-7; perhaps D is TRBD1 or TRBD2 (5 bases each). V lost 7 bases to trimming and J lost 4 bases, with 21 bases between them. This CDR3 is built from 15 residues. The germline V gene encodes CDR1 SGHRS and CDR2 YFSETQ. The CDR3 DNA reads TGCGCCAGCCAGACCGCCGGGACGTTCGGTTACGAGCAGTACTTC. Its protein product is CASQTAGTFGYEQYF.

The chain uses TRBV11-2 and TRBJ2-6, with 7 bases aligning to TRBD1. The CDR3 loop spans 15 amino acids. Looked up from germline, CDR1 is SGHAT and CDR2 is FQNNGV. With V trimmed by 5 bases and J by 4 bases, 5 bases remained unmatched. DNA for the CDR3: TGTGCCAGCAGCCAGAGGGGGCAGGGGGCCAACGTCCTGACTTTC. Encoded protein: CASSQRGQGANVLTF.

In its sample, this clonotype was seen many times. This chain links TRBV6-2 or TRBV6-3 with TRBJ2-7; 8 bases fit TRBD1. Trimming removed 4 bases from V and 3 bases from J; junction bases left unmatched: 5. This CDR3 has 14 amino acids. The V gene's germline CDR1 is MNHEY and CDR2 SVGEGT. The CDR3 DNA reads TGTGCCAGCAGTTCGCGACAGGGGATCTACGAGCAGTACTTC. This codes for CASSSRQGIYEQYF.

In its sample, this clonotype was seen once. This rearrangement joins TRBV5-5 to TRBJ2-7, with D perhaps being TRBD1 or TRBD2 (5 bases each). Per germline, CDR1 SGHKS and CDR2 YYEKEE (reference sequence). The CDR3 loop spans 14 amino acids. The V gene lost 4 bases and the J gene lost 3 bases, with 14 bases spanning the gap. CDR3 sequence (DNA): TGTGCCAGCAGCCCTGGGCTGGGGGTCTACGAGCAGTACGTC. It translates to CASSPGLGVYEQYV.

This clonotype was seen more than once but under ten times. This chain links TRBV2 with TRBJ2-3; 7 bases align to TRBD2. The CDR3 is made up of 16 amino acids. Germline loops: CDR1 SNHLY, CDR2 FYNNEI. J was trimmed by 3 bases and V by 6 bases; bases with no gene match: 12. The CDR3 is CASRPLGGGFTDTQYF. The CDR3 nucleotides are TGTGCCAGCAGGCCCCTGGGCGGGGGATTTACAGATACGCAGTATTTT.

The chain joins TRBV5-1 to TRBJ1-2, with D possibly matching TRBD1 (6 bases). Per the germline V gene, CDR1 is SGHRS and CDR2 is YFSETQ. The germline V and J ends were trimmed by 3 bases and 4 bases, with 16 bases remaining between them. The CDR3 loop spans 15 amino acids. This CDR3 is CASSWGGQRGYGYTF. The CDR3 nucleotides read TGCGCCAGCAGCTGGGGAGGACAGCGAGGCTATGGCTACACCTTC.

Only a few counts were recorded for this clonotype. V gene TRBV9 combines with J gene TRBJ1-5; D not certain. The CDR3 totals 13 residues. Germline V gene sequence: CDR1 SGDLS, CDR2 YYNGEE. The V gene lost 3 bases and the J gene lost 5 bases, with 9 bases spanning the gap. The CDR3, as DNA: TGTGCCAGCAGCGCCACCGGGTATCAGCCCCAGCATTTT. The encoded protein is CASSATGYQPQHF. Full variable domain (outside the CDR3, taken from reference TRBV9 and TRBJ1-5): DSGVTQTPKHLITATGQRVTLRCSPRSGDLSVYWYQQSLDQGLQFLIQYYNGEERAKGNILERFSAQQFPDLHSELNLSSLELGDSALYFCASSATGYQPQHFGDGTRLSIL.

The sample holds a few counts of this clonotype. The CDR3 loop reads CSAWQGADQPQHF. In nucleotides, the CDR3 is TGCAGTGCTTGGCAGGGGGCTGATCAGCCCCAGCATTTT. The chain couples TRBV20-1 to TRBJ1-5, with TRBD1 identical over 8 bases. The CDR3 has 13 residues. Unmatched junction bases numbered 5, after V lost 5 bases and J lost 5 bases. From germline, CDR1 is DFQATT and CDR2 SNEGSKA (reference sequence).

V gene TRBV29-1 combines with J gene TRBJ1-3; perhaps TRBD1 as D (5 bases). Germline loops: CDR1 SQVTM, CDR2 ANQGSEA. The CDR3 is 14 amino acids. V was cut by 4 bases and J by 0 bases, with 10 bases left in between. CDR3 nucleotide sequence: TGCAGCGTTGTAGGGGCTTTCTCTGGAAACACCATATATTTT. Protein: CSVVGAFSGNTIYF.

The chain carries TRBV29-1 and TRBJ1-6; 9 bases align to TRBD1. The germline V gene encodes CDR1 SQVTM and CDR2 ANQGSEA. The length of the CDR3 is 13 residues. Trimming removed 5 bases from V and 7 bases from J; junction bases left unmatched: 3. The CDR3 loop is CSVRTGANSPLHF. The CDR3 coding sequence is TGCAGCGTTAGGACAGGGGCAAATTCACCCCTCCACTTT.

V usage is TRBV5-1 and J usage is TRBJ2-1; 9 nucleotides agree with TRBD2. The germline CDR1 and CDR2 sequences are SGHRS and YFSETQ. J lost 5 bases, V lost 2 bases, and 5 bases had no gene match. The CDR3 runs to 15 residues. CDR3 sequence reads: CASSFGGGANNEQFF. The CDR3 nucleotides are TGCGCCAGCAGCTTCGGCGGGGGGGCGAACAATGAGCAGTTCTTC.

This clonotype was found a few times. The chain uses TRBV7-2 and TRBJ2-5; D assignment may be TRBD1 or TRBD2 (5 bases each). Trimming stripped 8 bases from V and 2 bases from J, with 18 bases between. Germline-derived CDR1 and CDR2 are SGHTA and FQGNSA. The length of the CDR3 is 15 residues. Here the CDR3 DNA reads TGTGCCAGCGGCAGATGGGGGTTCCCTCAAGAGACCCAGTACTTC. Residues: CASGRWGFPQETQYF. The full variable domain, completed using reference TRBV7-2 and TRBJ2-5, is GAGVSQSPSNKVTEKGKDVELRCDPISGHTALYWYRQSLGQGLEFLIYFQGNSAPDKSGLPSDRFSAERTGGSVSTLTIQRTQQEDSAVYLCASGRWGFPQETQYFGPGTRLLVL.

The chain links TRBV7-9 to TRBJ1-2, with D unclear. The CDR3 has 15 amino acids. Per the germline V gene, CDR1 is SEHNR and CDR2 is FQNEAQ (reference sequence). The V end lost 5 bases, the J end lost 8 bases, and 21 bases lay between the germline ends. For the CDR3, the DNA is TGTGCCAGCAGCCGGGCGGAGCCGGTGCTTGGGGGCTACACCTTC. It encodes CASSRAEPVLGGYTF.

The sample holds a few counts of this clonotype. The chain has TRBV18 and TRBJ2-1, with TRBD1 identical over 9 bases. Germline CDR1 KGHSH, CDR2 LQKENI. CDR3 length equals 15 residues. V shed 3 bases and J 4 bases; nucleotides not matched to a gene: 4. The CDR3 sequence is CASSPMTGGYNEQFF. Written as DNA, the CDR3 is TGTGCCAGCTCACCCATGACAGGGGGGTACAATGAGCAGTTCTTC.

There are a few counts of this clonotype. V usage is TRBV7-9 and J usage is TRBJ2-5, with 11 bases lining up with TRBD1. The V and J ends lost 3 bases and 5 bases, in that order; junction bases with no gene match: 8. This CDR3 has 16 residues. In germline, CDR1 is SEHNR, CDR2 FQNEAQ (reference sequence). The CDR3 is CASSFGDRGKRETQYF. The CDR3 coding sequence is TGTGCCAGCAGCTTCGGGGACAGGGGGAAGCGGGAGACCCAGTACTTC.

In its sample, this clonotype was seen a few times. The CDR3 loop reads CASSRDREGEQYF. The CDR3, as DNA: TGTGCCAGCAGCCGGGACAGGGAAGGCGAGCAGTACTTC. The V and J genes are TRBV5-4 and TRBJ2-7, with 9 nucleotides matching TRBD1. CDR3 length: 13 amino acids. From germline, CDR1 is SGHNT and CDR2 YYREEE (reference sequence). With 4 bases clipped from V and 6 bases from J, the junction kept 5 bases outside the gene matches. Combining the CDR3 with reference TRBV5-4 and TRBJ2-7 gives the whole variable domain ETGVTQSPTHLIKTRGQQVTLRCSSQSGHNTVSWYQQALGQGPQFIFQYYREEENGRGNFPPRFSGLQFPNYSSELNVNALELDDSALYLCASSRDREGEQYFGPGTRLTVT.

This clonotype came up many times. V and J are TRBV7-2 and TRBJ2-5; tentatively, D is TRBD2 (6 bases). The CDR3 consists of 13 residues. Germline CDR1 and CDR2: SGHTA and FQGNSA. The V gene lost 5 bases and the J gene lost 5 bases, with 12 bases spanning the gap. The CDR3 loop reads CASSPGTSETQYF. The CDR3, as DNA: TGTGCCAGCAGCCCCGGGACTTCGGAGACCCAGTACTTC.